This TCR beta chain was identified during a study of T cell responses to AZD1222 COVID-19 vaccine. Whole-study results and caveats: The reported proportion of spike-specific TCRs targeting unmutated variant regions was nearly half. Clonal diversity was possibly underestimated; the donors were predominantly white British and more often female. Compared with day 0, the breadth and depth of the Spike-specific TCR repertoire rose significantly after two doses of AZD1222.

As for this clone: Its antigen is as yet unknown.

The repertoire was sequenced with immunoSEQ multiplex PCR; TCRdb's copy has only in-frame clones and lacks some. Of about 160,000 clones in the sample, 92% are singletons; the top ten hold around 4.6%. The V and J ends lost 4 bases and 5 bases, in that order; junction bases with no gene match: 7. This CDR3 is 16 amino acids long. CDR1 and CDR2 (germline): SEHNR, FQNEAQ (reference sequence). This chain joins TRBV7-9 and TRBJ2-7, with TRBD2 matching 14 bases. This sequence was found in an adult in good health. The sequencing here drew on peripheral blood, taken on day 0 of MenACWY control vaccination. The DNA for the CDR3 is TGTGCCAGCAGCTACGGACTAGCGGGAGGACTTGACGAGCAGTACTTC. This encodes CASSYGLAGGLDEQYF.